A selection of T cell receptor beta chains follows, all from one sample in a study of cytomegalovirus exposure and HLA in healthy donors. Using immunoSEQ multiplex PCR, the repertoire was profiled, and TCRdb retains in-frame clones only, with some absent. Among some 95,000 clones listed, approximately 65% were seen once. The source material was PBMCs. The receptors were gathered from a man aged 30 to 45 in good health and CMV-seronegative. CDR3s include the opening cysteine and the closing phenylalanine or tryptophan. Each record gives: clone size, J gene, V gene, D gene, CDR3 protein, CDR3 DNA. A D gene is named only where the DNA matches it firmly. The size entry is marked missing in some rows and otherwise reads once, few, many or a size class.

>-|TRBJ1-1|TRBV5-8|TRBD1
CASRGESGTERTFF
TGTGCCAGCCGAGGTGAGTCGGGGACAGAGAGGACTTTCTTT
>-|TRBJ1-4|TRBV30|-
CAWSARLGANEKLFF
TGTGCCTGGAGCGCTCGGTTGGGCGCTAATGAAAAACTGTTTTTT
>-|TRBJ1-2|TRBV30|TRBD1
CAWSGTGHGYTF
TGTGCCTGGAGTGGGACAGGGCATGGCTACACCTTC
>-|TRBJ1-2|TRBV29-1|TRBD1
CSVAGTDYGYTF
TGCAGCGTTGCCGGGACAGACTATGGCTACACCTTC
>-|TRBJ2-7|TRBV6-5|TRBD1
CASKLDRGRDEQYF
TGTGCCAGCAAATTAGACAGGGGGCGCGACGAGCAGTACTTC
>-|TRBJ1-1|TRBV5-4|-
CASSLGTANTEAFF
TGTGCCAGCAGCTTGGGGACAGCCAACACTGAAGCTTTCTTT
>-|TRBJ2-1|TRBV11-3|TRBD1
CASSRQGSSYNEQFF
TGTGCCAGCAGCCGACAGGGTAGCTCCTACAATGAGCAGTTCTTC
>-|TRBJ1-2|TRBV28|TRBD1
CASDRDLGGYTF
TGTGCCAGCGACAGGGATCTGGGTGGCTACACCTTC
>once|TRBJ2-7|TRBV6-6|-
CASSPDRPYEQYF
TGTGCCAGCAGCCCCGACAGACCCTACGAGCAGTACTTC
>-|TRBJ2-5|TRBV5-6|-
CASSQFGTGETQYF
TGTGCCAGCAGCCAATTCGGGACTGGGGAGACCCAGTACTTC
>-|TRBJ1-1|TRBV10-3|-
CAISAQNTEAFF
TGTGCCATCAGTGCCCAGAACACTGAAGCTTTCTTT
>-|TRBJ1-4|TRBV27|-
CASSLARVGEKLFF
TGTGCCAGCAGTTTGGCCAGGGTCGGTGAAAAACTGTTTTTT
>-|TRBJ2-5|TRBV7-9|-
CASSQGGDETQYF
TGTGCCAGCAGCCAAGGGGGTGATGAGACCCAGTACTTC
>once|TRBJ1-1|TRBV27|-
CASSYRGSDTEAFF
TGTGCCAGCAGTTATCGGGGATCGGACACTGAAGCTTTCTTT
>-|TRBJ1-3|TRBV11-2|TRBD1
CASSPRQGQSGNTIYF
TGTGCCAGCAGCCCCAGACAGGGCCAATCTGGAAACACCATATATTTT
>-|TRBJ2-7|TRBV19|-
CASRPSTDTSYEQYF
TGTGCCAGTCGCCCGTCGACGGACACTTCCTACGAGCAGTACTTC
>-|TRBJ1-5|TRBV30|TRBD1
CAWSRRGPNPSNSNQPQHF
TGTGCCTGGAGTCGGAGGGGGCCTAACCCTTCCAATAGCAATCAGCCCCAGCATTTT
>-|TRBJ2-7|TRBV29-1|-
CSVYRTASYEQYF
TGCAGCGTTTATCGGACAGCCTCCTACGAGCAGTACTTC
>-|TRBJ1-6|TRBV5-1|TRBD1
CASSWGQVDSPLHF
TGCGCCAGCAGCTGGGGACAGGTCGATTCACCCCTCCACTTT
>few|TRBJ2-7|TRBV30|TRBD1
CAGFAGTDEQYF
TGTGCCGGATTTGCCGGGACAGACGAGCAGTACTTC
>-|TRBJ2-7|TRBV6-5|-
CASSYSVAMNYEQYF
TGTGCCAGCAGTTACTCAGTCGCTATGAACTACGAGCAGTACTTC
>-|TRBJ1-2|TRBV27|TRBD1
CASSLRGRGQDYGYTF
TGTGCCAGCAGTTTACGGGGCAGGGGGCAGGACTATGGCTACACCTTC